This entry lists 27 T cell receptor beta chains sequenced from one sample in a study of blood T cell repertoires in COVID-19. Here immunoSEQ multiplex PCR was the method, and the copy in TCRdb shows in-frame clones only, minus some. The sample has hundreds of thousands of clones, 86% seen once. What was sequenced was PBMCs or T cells enriched from blood (not recorded which). Receptors were obtained from a man aged 25 to 40 who had recovered from COVID-19.

This clone was seen just once. V gene TRBV21-1 combines with J gene TRBJ2-1; TRBD2, the D gene given by the table, was not confirmed from the DNA. TRBV21-1 is labeled a pseudogene. This CDR3 has 19 residues. CDR3: CASSKALLSSGNLSNEQFF. As DNA, the CDR3 is TGTGCCAGCAGCAAAGCGCTTTTGTCTAGCGGAAATCTATCCAATGAGCAGTTCTTC.

This clone was seen a few times. The chain carries TRBV19 and TRBJ1-2; 7 positions agree with TRBD1. Germline V gene lookup returns CDR1 LNHDA and CDR2 SQIVND (reference sequence). This CDR3 is 14 amino acids long. The junction had 7 bases not matched to a gene; V was cut back by 7 bases and J by 2 bases. The CDR3 loop is CASNPGQRNYGYTF. In DNA, the CDR3 is TGTGCCAGTAACCCGGGACAGAGAAACTATGGCTACACCTTC.

The rearrangement joins TRBV30 to TRBJ1-1, with D possibly TRBD1 on 6 matching bases. Trimming took 8 bases from V and 3 from J, leaving 19 bases between them. The germline V gene has CDR1 GTSNPN and CDR2 SVGIG (reference sequence). This CDR3 region has 14 residues. The CDR3 DNA follows: TGTGCCAGAACCCGCACAGGGCGCGACACTGAAGCTTTCTTT. This sequence encodes CARTRTGRDTEAFF.

This chain uses TRBV6-6 with TRBJ2-6; a possible D gene is TRBD1 (6 bases). Looked up from germline, CDR1 is MNHNY and CDR2 is SVGAGI (reference sequence). There are 16 residues in the CDR3. The V end was cut by 6 bases, the J end by 0 bases, with 12 bases between. The CDR3 here is CASRPRQASGANVLTF. DNA of the CDR3: TGTGCCAGCAGACCTCGACAGGCCTCTGGGGCCAACGTCCTGACTTTC.

The V gene is TRBV27, the J gene TRBJ1-1; D gene ambiguous. Germline V gene data show CDR1 as MNHEY and CDR2 as SMNVEV (reference sequence). This CDR3 has 14 residues. V lost 6 bases and J lost 3, with 14 bases in between. For the CDR3, the DNA is TGTGCCAGCAGGATGGCGGGGTTAGACACTGAAGCTTTCTTT. Its translation is CASRMAGLDTEAFF.

This clone has more than one count but fewer than ten. The chain carries TRBV7-2 and TRBJ2-3; no firm D call. V was clipped by 4 bases and J by 5 bases, with 10 bases between them. CDR1 and CDR2 from the germline V gene are SGHTA and FQGNSA. The CDR3 consists of 13 residues. CDR3 sequence: CASSSLGGDTQYF. As DNA, the CDR3 is TGTGCCAGCAGCTCCCTAGGTGGAGATACGCAGTATTTT.

The CDR3 DNA is TGTGCCAGCAGCGCGCAGGCCGGGACTAACTATGGCTACACCTTC. This encodes CASSAQAGTNYGYTF. J is TRBJ1-2 and V is TRBV3-1 (or the pseudogene TRBV3-2); D is undetermined. Germline loops: CDR1 LGHDT, CDR2 YNNKEL (reference sequence). The length of the CDR3 is 15 residues. Trimming took off 5 bases at V and 0 bases at J, with 13 bases between the two ends.

The rearrangement links TRBV14 to TRBJ1-2; TRBD1 agrees at 8 bases. Germline V CDR1 and CDR2: SGHDN, FVKESK. With V trimmed by 4 bases and J by 4 bases, 2 bases remained unmatched. CDR3 length: 13 residues. The CDR3 region has the DNA TGTGCCAGCAGCCCGACAGGGGCCTATGGCTACACCTTC. This sequence encodes CASSPTGAYGYTF.

This chain joins TRBV24-1 and TRBJ1-2; possibly TRBD1 for D (5 bases). The CDR3 loop spans 14 amino acids. The V end lost 3 bases, the J end lost 0 bases, and 7 bases lay between the germline ends. The germline V gene has CDR1 KGHDR and CDR2 SFDVKD. The CDR3 nucleotides are TGTGCCACCAGTGATACGACAGCTAACTATGGCTACACCTTC. Protein: CATSDTTANYGYTF.

The chain has TRBV7-9 and TRBJ2-1, with 12 bases aligning to TRBD1. This CDR3 has 15 amino acids. The V segment lost 5 bases and the J segment 4 bases; nucleotides outside the gene matches: 3. Germline lookup yields CDR1 SEHNR and CDR2 FQNEAQ (reference sequence). The CDR3 bases are TGTGCCAGCAGCCTGGGACAGGGGGCTTACAATGAGCAGTTCTTC. This translates into CASSLGQGAYNEQFF.

The chain's CDR3 is CASSLNWQGIYF. The CDR3 DNA follows: TGTGCCAGCAGTTTAAACTGGCAGGGCATCTACTTC. The V call is TRBV28, the J call TRBJ2-7, with D tentatively TRBD1 (5 bases). The CDR3 is made up of 12 amino acids. Trimming removed 2 bases from V and 13 bases from J, with 15 bases in between. Germline V gives CDR1 MDHEN, CDR2 SYDVKM.

This clone was picked up a small number of times. The V gene is TRBV6-4, the J gene TRBJ2-1, with TRBD2 matching over 10 bases. The V gene end was trimmed by 3 bases and the J gene end by 6 bases; junction bases not matched to a gene: 5. This CDR3 comprises 15 residues. Germline lookup yields CDR1 MRHNA and CDR2 SNTAGT. CDR3 amino acids: CASSEESGGANEQFF. Here the CDR3 DNA reads TGTGCCAGCAGTGAAGAAAGCGGGGGGGCCAATGAGCAGTTCTTC.

J is TRBJ1-2 and V is TRBV4-1; 8 bases are shared with TRBD1. Trimming at V came to 5 bases and at J to 2 bases, leaving 7 bases not matched to a gene. The CDR3 runs 15 residues. Germline CDR1 is MGHRA and CDR2 is YSYEKL. The CDR3 bases are TGCGCCAGCAGCGCAGGGGGCGAATCAAACTATGGCTACACCTTC. Translating gives CASSAGGESNYGYTF.

This chain connects TRBV18 to TRBJ1-4; possible D gene TRBD1, 5 bases. V lost 3 bases to trimming and J lost 4 bases, with 9 bases between them. The CDR3 sequence is 14 residues long. Germline V gives CDR1 KGHSH, CDR2 LQKENI. The CDR3 DNA is TGTGCCAGCTCACCGGACAACGATAATGAAAAACTGTTTTTT. Translating gives CASSPDNDNEKLFF.

The chain is built from TRBV18 and TRBJ1-2; D gene ambiguous. Per the germline V gene, CDR1 is KGHSH and CDR2 is LQKENI. The CDR3 has 17 residues. V shed 0 bases and J shed 8 bases, with 22 bases lying between them. This CDR3 is CASSPPEGSLGSVGYTF. In nucleotides, the CDR3 is TGTGCCAGCTCACCACCGGAGGGTTCCCTGGGTTCGGTCGGCTACACCTTC. The whole variable domain, remainder taken from reference TRBV18 and TRBJ1-2, is NAGVMQNPRHLVRRRGQEARLRCSPMKGHSHVYWYRQLPEEGLKFMVYLQKENIIDESGMPKERFSAEFPKEGPSILRIQQVVRGDSAAYFCASSPPEGSLGSVGYTFGSGTRLTVV.

The rearrangement joins TRBV13 to TRBJ2-7; D may be TRBD1 (5 bases). CDR3 size: 14 residues. CDR1 is PRHDT and CDR2 is FYEKMQ in the germline V gene (reference sequence). V shed 0 bases and J shed 2 bases, with 8 bases lying between them. The CDR3 DNA follows: TGTGCCAGCAGCTTAGGGGGGCCCCCCTACGAGCAGTACTTC. This gives the protein CASSLGGPPYEQYF.

The J gene is TRBJ2-3, the V gene TRBV19; D might be TRBD2 (5 bases). V was shortened by 3 bases and J by 8 bases, with 15 bases between the two germline ends. Germline V gene data show CDR1 as LNHDA and CDR2 as SQIVND (reference sequence). The CDR3 covers 14 residues. The CDR3, as DNA: TGTGCCAGTAGTATGGGTGCGGGTGCGGGTACGCAGTATTTT. Its translation: CASSMGAGAGTQYF.

This chain uses TRBV5-1 with TRBJ2-4; no definite D call. V gave up 0 bases and J gave up 7 bases, with 14 bases separating them. The CDR3 spans 15 residues. The germline CDR1 and CDR2 sequences are SGHRS and YFSETQ. Here the CDR3 DNA reads TGCGCCAGCAGCTTGGAGCCGGGTTGGTTGAACATTCAGTACTTC. It encodes CASSLEPGWLNIQYF.

This sequence joins TRBV7-2 and TRBJ2-1; D is unresolved. The V end lost 5 bases, the J end lost 7 bases, and 15 bases lay between the germline ends. Germline V lookup: CDR1 SGHTA, CDR2 FQGNSA. This CDR3 spans 14 amino acids. The CDR3 nucleotides are TGTGCCAGCAGCCCCCTCCCTTCCGGTAATGAGCAGTTCTTC. Its protein product is CASSPLPSGNEQFF.

As for this clone: This CDR3 is also generated by other DNA sequences in the sample. The gene calls are TRBV28 and TRBJ2-7, with 8 bases lining up with TRBD1. Germline-derived CDR1 and CDR2 are MDHEN and SYDVKM. The V segment lost 6 bases and the J segment 10 bases; nucleotides outside the gene matches: 5. The CDR3 covers 11 residues. The CDR3 DNA reads as TGTGCCAGCAGGCAGGACAGGGTCCAGTACTTC. Translation: CASRQDRVQYF.

The rearrangement links TRBV6-1 to TRBJ2-1; 10 nucleotides match TRBD2. There are 17 residues in the CDR3. Germline V lookup: CDR1 MNHNS, CDR2 SASEGT. Germline trimming cut 4 bases from V and 3 bases from J; bases unmatched to any gene: 9. The CDR3 reads CASSVSTGTSVYNEQFF. Written as DNA, the CDR3 is TGTGCCAGCAGTGTATCAACCGGGACTAGCGTCTACAATGAGCAGTTCTTC.

CDR3 residues: CASRGLAGTQETQYF. DNA for the CDR3: TGTGCCAGCAGGGGACTAGCGGGCACCCAAGAGACCCAGTACTTC. This rearrangement joins TRBV6-5 to TRBJ2-5; 12 bases match TRBD2. The length of the CDR3 is 15 residues. After removal of 6 bases from V and 1 base from J, the junction contained 3 bases not matched to a gene. CDR1 is MNHEY, CDR2 SVGAGI, per germline.

V usage is TRBV11-3 and J usage is TRBJ1-3; TRBD1 aligns across 9 bases. J was trimmed by 7 bases and V by 4 bases; bases with no gene match: 5. Germline V gene lookup returns CDR1 SGHNT and CDR2 YENEEA. The CDR3 totals 14 residues. CDR3 bases: TGTGCCAGCAGCTCCGGGACAGGGTTCAACACCATATATTTT. Protein sequence: CASSSGTGFNTIYF.

The CDR3 is CASIIDGGRGEAFF. DNA of the CDR3: TGTGCCAGCATAATAGACGGGGGGCGGGGTGAAGCTTTCTTT. The chain couples TRBV6-5 to TRBJ1-1; D possibly corresponds to TRBD1 (6 bases). The CDR3 extends over 14 amino acids. Germline V gene sequence: CDR1 MNHEY, CDR2 SVGAGI. Trimming pared 7 bases from V and 7 bases from J, leaving 19 bases between.

This chain uses TRBV5-1 with TRBJ2-1; 10 bases map to TRBD2. Germline loops: CDR1 SGHRS, CDR2 YFSETQ. The CDR3 contains 16 residues. Trimming cost V 4 bases and J 0 bases; bases outside gene matches: 4. The CDR3 sequence: CASSPASGSSYNEQFF. CDR3 DNA sequence: TGCGCCAGCAGCCCGGCTAGCGGGAGCTCCTACAATGAGCAGTTCTTC.

The genes are TRBV5-6 and TRBJ1-5; 10 bases are shared with TRBD1. Unmatched junction bases numbered 7, after V lost 4 bases and J lost 6 bases. Germline assignment: CDR1 SGHDT and CDR2 YYEEEE. The CDR3 covers 15 residues. The CDR3 region is CASSPGQGEGQPQHF. For the CDR3, the DNA is TGTGCCAGCAGCCCTGGACAGGGGGAGGGTCAGCCCCAGCATTTT.

The chain carries TRBV18 and TRBJ2-3, with D unresolved. The V end lost 2 bases, the J end lost 2 bases, and 17 bases lay between the germline ends. The CDR3 length is 17 residues. Germline CDR1 KGHSH, CDR2 LQKENI. The CDR3 DNA sequence: TGTGCCAGCTCACCAGCGTCGTCTATAGCCCCCACAGATACGCAGTATTTT. Protein sequence: CASSPASSIAPTDTQYF.